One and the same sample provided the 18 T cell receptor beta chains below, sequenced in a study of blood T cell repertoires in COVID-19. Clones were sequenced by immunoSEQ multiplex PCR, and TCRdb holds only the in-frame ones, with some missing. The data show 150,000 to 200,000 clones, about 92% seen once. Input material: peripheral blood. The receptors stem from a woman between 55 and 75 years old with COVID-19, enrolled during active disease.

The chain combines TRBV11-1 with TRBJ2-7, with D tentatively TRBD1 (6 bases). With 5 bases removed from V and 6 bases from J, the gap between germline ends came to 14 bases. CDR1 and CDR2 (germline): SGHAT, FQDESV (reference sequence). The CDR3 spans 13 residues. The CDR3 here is CASSTQQGTEQYF. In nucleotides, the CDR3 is TGTGCCAGCAGCACTCAACAGGGTACCGAGCAGTACTTC.

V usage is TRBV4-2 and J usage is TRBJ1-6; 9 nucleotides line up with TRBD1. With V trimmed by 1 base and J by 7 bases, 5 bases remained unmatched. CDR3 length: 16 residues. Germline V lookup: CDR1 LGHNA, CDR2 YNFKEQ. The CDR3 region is CASSQGTGGWNSPLHF. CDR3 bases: TGTGCCAGCAGCCAAGGAACAGGGGGCTGGAATTCACCCCTCCACTTT.

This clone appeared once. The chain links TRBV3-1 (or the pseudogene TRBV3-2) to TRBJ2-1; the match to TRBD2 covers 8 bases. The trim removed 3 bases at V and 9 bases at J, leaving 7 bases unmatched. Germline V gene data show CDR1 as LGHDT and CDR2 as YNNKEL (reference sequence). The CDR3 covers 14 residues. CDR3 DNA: TGTGCCAGCAGCCACTCTAGCGGGTGGAGTGAGCAGTTCTTC. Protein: CASSHSSGWSEQFF.

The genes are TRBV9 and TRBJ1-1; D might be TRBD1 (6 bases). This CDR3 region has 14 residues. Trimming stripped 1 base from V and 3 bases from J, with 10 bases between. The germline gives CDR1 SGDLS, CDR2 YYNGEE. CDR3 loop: CASSVNPGDTEAFF. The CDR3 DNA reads TGTGCCAGCAGCGTAAACCCAGGGGACACTGAAGCTTTCTTT.

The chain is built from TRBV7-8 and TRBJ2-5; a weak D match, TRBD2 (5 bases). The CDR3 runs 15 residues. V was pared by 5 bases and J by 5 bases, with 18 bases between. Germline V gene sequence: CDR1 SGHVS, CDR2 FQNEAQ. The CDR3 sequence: CASSTGPSTGETQYF. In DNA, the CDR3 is TGTGCCAGCAGCACCGGTCCCTCGACGGGGGAGACCCAGTACTTC.

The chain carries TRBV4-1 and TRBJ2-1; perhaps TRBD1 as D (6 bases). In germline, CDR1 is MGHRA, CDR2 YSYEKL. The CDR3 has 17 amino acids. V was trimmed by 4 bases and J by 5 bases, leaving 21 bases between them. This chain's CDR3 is CASSPQYIGQKDNEQFF. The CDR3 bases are TGCGCCAGCAGCCCACAATACATCGGACAGAAGGACAATGAGCAGTTCTTC.

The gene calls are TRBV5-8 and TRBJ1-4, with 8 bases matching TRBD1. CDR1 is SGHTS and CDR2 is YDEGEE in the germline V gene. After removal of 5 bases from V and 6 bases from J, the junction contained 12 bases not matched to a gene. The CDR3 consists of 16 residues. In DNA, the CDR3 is TGTGCCAGCAGTAATCCCGGGACAGGAGAAGATGAAAAACTGTTTTTT. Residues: CASSNPGTGEDEKLFF.

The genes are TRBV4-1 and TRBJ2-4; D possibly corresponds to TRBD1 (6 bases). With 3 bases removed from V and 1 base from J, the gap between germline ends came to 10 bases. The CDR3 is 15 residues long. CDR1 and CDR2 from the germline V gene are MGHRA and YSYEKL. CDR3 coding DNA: TGCGCCAGCAGCCAGATGGGGGCGGCCAAAAACATTCAGTACTTC. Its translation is CASSQMGAAKNIQYF.

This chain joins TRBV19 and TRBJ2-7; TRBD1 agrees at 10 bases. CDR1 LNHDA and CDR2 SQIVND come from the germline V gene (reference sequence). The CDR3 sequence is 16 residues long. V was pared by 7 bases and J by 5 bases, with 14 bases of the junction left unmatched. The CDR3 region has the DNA TGTGCCAGTACCACCCCGCGGGGACAGGGGAAGAACGAGCAGTACTTC. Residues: CASTTPRGQGKNEQYF.

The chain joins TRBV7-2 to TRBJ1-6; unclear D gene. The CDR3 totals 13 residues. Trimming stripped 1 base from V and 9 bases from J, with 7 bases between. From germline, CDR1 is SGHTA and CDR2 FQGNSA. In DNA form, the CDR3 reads TGTGCCAGCAGCTTAGAGCGATTTTCACCCCTCCACTTT. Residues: CASSLERFSPLHF.

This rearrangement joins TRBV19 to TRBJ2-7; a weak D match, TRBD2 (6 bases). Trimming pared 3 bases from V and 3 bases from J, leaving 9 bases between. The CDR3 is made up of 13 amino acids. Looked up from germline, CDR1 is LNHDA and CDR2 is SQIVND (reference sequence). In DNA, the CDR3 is TGTGCCAGTAGTATCGGGACTCGCTACGAGCAGTACTTC. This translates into CASSIGTRYEQYF. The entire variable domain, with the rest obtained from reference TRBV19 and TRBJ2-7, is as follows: DGGITQSPKYLFRKEGQNVTLSCEQNLNHDAMYWYRQDPGQGLRLIYYSQIVNDFQKGDIAEGYSVSREKKESFPLTVTSAQKNPTAFYLCASSIGTRYEQYFGPGTRLTVT.

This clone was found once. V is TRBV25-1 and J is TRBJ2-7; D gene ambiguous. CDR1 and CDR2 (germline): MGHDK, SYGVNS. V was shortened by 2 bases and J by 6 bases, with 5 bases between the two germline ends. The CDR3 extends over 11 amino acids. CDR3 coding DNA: TGTGCCAGCAGTGAACTACTCGAGCAGTACTTC. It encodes CASSELLEQYF.

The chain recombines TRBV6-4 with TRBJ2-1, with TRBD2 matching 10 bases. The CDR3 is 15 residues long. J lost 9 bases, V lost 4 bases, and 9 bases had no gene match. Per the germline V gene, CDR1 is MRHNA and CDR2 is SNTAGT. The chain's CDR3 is CASSVGASGGGEQFF. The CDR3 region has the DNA TGTGCCAGCAGTGTAGGGGCTAGCGGGGGAGGTGAGCAGTTCTTC.

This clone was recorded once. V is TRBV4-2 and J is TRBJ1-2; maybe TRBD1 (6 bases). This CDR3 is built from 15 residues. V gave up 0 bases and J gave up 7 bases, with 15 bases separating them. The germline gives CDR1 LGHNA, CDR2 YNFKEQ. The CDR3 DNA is TGTGCCAGCAGCCAAGAGGCTCGGGGGGCGCTTGGCTACACCTTC. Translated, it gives CASSQEARGALGYTF.

The DNA for the CDR3 is TGTGCCAGCAGTGCACAGGGACAGGGACGCACAGATACGCAGTATTTT. This translates into CASSAQGQGRTDTQYF. The chain links TRBV6-4 to TRBJ2-3; TRBD1 agrees at 9 bases. V lost 4 bases, J lost 1 base, and 6 bases stayed unmatched. The germline V gene has CDR1 MRHNA and CDR2 SNTAGT. The CDR3 runs 16 residues.

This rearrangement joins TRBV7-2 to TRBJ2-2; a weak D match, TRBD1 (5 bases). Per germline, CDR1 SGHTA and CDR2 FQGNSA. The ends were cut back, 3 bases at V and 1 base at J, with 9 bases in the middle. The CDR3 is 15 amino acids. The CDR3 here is CASSLQTENTGELFF. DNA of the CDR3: TGTGCCAGCAGCTTGCAGACAGAGAACACCGGGGAGCTGTTTTTT.

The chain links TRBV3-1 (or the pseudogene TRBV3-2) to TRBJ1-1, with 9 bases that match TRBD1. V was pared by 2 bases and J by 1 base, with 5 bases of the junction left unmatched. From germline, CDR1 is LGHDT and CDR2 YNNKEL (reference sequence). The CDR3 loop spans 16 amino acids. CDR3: CASSQQLTGGNTEAFF. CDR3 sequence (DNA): TGTGCCAGCAGCCAACAACTGACAGGGGGGAACACTGAAGCTTTCTTT.

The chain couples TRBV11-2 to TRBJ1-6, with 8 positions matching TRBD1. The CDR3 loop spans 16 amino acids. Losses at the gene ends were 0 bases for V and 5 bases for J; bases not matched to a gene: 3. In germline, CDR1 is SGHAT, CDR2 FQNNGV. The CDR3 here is CASSLDQGADNSPLHF. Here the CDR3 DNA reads TGTGCCAGCAGCTTAGATCAGGGGGCTGATAATTCACCCCTCCACTTT.